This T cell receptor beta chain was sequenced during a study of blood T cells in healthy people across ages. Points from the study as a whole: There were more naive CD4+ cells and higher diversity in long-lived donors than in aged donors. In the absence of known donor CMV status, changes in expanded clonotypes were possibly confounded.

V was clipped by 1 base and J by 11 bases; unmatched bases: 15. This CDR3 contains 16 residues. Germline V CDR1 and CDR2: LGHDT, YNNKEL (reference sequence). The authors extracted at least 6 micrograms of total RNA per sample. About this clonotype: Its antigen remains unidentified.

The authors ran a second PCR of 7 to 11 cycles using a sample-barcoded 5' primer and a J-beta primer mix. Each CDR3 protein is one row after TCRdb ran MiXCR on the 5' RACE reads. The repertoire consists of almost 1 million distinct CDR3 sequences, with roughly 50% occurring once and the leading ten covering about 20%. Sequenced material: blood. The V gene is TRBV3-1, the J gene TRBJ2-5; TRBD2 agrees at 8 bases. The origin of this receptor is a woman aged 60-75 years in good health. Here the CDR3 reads CASSQVSGGPSNEQYF. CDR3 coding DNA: TGTGCCAGCAGCCAAGTTTCGGGAGGGCCAAGCAATGAGCAGTACTTC.